This note documents a single TCR beta chain sequence. Its cognate antigen is unknown. A junction boundary mismatches the germline segment, possibly from a read error. PCR involved 60 Vbeta and 13 Jbeta primers. Libraries were prepared by immunoSEQ multiplex PCR; TCRdb keeps only in-frame clonotypes and omits some of them. This sample yields 120,000 to 150,000 clones, of which roughly 78% are seen a single time; around 3% belongs to the top ten. At sampling all donors were nominally healthy, likely with unrecorded immune exposures. The V gene's germline CDR1 is SSHAT and CDR2 FNYEAQ (reference sequence). The CDR3 extends over 14 amino acids. The data derive from a study of cytomegalovirus exposure and HLA in healthy donors. Findings of the study overall: Follow-up analysis later connected one missense variant in DCLRE1C with trimming of TCR beta V- and J-genes. Being productive about 90% or about 30% of the time was typical of most TCR beta V segments in an earlier analysis.

The origin of this receptor is a man aged 18 to 29 in good health and CMV-seropositive. Sequencing used PBMCs. This rearrangement joins TRBV7-7 to TRBJ2-7; 7 bases align to TRBD1. Here the CDR3 reads CASSSADRVGEQYF. CDR3 coding DNA: TGTGCTAGCAGCTCGGCAGACAGGGTGGGAGAGCAGTACTTC.